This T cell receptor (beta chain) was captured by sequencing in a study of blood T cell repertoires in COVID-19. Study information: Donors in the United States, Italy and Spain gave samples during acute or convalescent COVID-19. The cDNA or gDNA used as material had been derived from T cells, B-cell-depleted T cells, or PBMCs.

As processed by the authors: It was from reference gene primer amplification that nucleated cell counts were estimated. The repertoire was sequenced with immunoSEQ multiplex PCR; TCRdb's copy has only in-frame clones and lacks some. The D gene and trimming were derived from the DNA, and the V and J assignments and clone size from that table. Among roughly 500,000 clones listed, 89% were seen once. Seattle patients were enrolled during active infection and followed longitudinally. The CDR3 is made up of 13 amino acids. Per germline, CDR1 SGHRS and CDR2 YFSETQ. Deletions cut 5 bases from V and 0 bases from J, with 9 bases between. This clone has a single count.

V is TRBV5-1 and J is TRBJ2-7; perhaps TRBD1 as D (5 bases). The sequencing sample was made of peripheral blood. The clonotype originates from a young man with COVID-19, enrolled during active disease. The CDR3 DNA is TGCGCCAGCAGGACAGTCAGCTCCTACGAGCAGTACTTC. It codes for CASRTVSSYEQYF.